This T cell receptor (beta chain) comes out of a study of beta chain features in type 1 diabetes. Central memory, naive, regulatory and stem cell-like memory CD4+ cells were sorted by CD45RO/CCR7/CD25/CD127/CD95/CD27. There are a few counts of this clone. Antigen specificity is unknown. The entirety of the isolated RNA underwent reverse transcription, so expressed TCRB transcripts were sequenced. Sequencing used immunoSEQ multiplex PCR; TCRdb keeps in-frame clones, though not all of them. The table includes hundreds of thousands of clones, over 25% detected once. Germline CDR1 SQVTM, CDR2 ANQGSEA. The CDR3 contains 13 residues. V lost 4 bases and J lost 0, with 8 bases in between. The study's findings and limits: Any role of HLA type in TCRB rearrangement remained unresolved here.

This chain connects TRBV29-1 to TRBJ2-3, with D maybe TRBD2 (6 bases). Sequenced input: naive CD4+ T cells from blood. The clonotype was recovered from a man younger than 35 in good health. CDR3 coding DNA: TGCAGCGTTGGCGGGGTGAGCACAGATACGCAGTATTTT. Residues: CSVGGVSTDTQYF.